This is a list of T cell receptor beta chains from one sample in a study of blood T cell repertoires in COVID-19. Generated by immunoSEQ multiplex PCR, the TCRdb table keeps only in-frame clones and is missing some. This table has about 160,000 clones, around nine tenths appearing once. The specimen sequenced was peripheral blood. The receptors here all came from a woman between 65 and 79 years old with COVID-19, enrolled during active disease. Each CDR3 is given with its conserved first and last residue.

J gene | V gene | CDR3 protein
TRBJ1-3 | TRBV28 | CASSSPHTDSLSGNTIYF
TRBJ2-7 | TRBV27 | CASSLGAAYEQYF
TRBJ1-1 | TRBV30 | CAWRPKDREQRAFF
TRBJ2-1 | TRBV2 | CASSGSGGGYNEQFF
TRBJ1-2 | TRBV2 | CASRFSGGSYGYTF
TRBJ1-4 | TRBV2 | CASSPTVTGRNEKLFF
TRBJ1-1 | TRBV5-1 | CASSPTGELDTEAFF
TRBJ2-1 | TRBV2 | CASSAEVSSYNEQFF
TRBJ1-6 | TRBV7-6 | CASSLGGANSPLHF
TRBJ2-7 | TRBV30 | CAWSGSQGGEQYF
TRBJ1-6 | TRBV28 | CASSIQGVLGSPLHF
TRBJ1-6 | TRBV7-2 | CASSPTGDYNSPLHF
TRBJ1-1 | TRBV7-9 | CASKQGANTEAFF
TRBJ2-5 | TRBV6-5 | CASHRGQGETQYF
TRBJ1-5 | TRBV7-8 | CASRFGTGFNQPQHF
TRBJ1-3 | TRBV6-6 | CASSDRGRGNTIYF
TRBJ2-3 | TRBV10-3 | CAIGTGVSDTQYF
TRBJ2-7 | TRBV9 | CASSVSSSGGIHEQYF
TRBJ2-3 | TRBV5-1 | CASSLDSGGRGDTQYF
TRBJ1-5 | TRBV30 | CAWSKQGNQPQHF
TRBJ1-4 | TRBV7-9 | CASSHGQVGEKLFF
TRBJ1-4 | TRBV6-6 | CASSYPSGAANEKLFF
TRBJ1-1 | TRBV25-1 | CASSESDRNTEAFF
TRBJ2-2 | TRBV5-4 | CASSEDRDSGELFF
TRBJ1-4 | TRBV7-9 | CASSTTGGVGEKLFF
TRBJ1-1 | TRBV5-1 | CASSLQANTEAFF
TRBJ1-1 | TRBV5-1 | CASSSGLRRNTEAFF
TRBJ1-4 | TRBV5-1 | CASSRGQGAEKLFF
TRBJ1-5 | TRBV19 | CASSIVGGNQPQHF
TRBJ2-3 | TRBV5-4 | CASRTGEFTDTQYF
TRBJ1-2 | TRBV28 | CASRFSGGLNYGYTF
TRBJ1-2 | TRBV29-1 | CSVEAGIYGYTF
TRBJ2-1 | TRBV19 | CAAKQGNSNNEQFF
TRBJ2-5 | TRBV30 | CAWTKRSVEETQYF
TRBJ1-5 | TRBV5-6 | CASSLNRGSGNQPQHF
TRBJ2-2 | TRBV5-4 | CASSSRRGVNAGELFF
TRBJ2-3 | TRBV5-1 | CASSVTGDSTDTQYF
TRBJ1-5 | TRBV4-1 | CASSPAGGTAQHF
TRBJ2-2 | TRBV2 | CASSESSGGGTGELFF
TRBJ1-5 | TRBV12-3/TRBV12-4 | CATGQGLNQPQHF
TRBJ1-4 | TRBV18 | CASSQLRGENEKLFF
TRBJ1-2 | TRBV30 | CAWTRTGGSGYTF
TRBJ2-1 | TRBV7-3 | CASSLYHAGQGQYEQFF
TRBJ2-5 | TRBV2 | CASSDNPWTVQETQYF
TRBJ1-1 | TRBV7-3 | CASSLSRGNTEAFF
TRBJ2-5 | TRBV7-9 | CASSLAAGVQETQYF
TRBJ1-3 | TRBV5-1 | CASSLLPGIAGNTIYF
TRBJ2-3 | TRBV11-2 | CASSLDRASTDTQYF
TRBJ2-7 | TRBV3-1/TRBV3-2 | CASSPRTHDSYEQYF
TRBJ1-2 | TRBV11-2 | CASSLEGRVLYGYTF
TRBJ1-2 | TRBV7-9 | CASSLEAGVGDYTF
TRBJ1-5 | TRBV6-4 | CASSRTGPSNQPQHF
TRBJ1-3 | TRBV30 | CAWKVSGSGNTIYF